A selection of T cell receptor beta chains follows, all from one sample in a study of post-analysis software for immune sequencing data. TCRdb passed the PCR reads through MiXCR, listing each CDR3 protein once. This sample has fewer than 600,000 distinct CDR3 sequences, with around 40% found just once. Sequencing was performed on blood. All receptors derive from a girl aged 5-17 years with multiple sclerosis. The CDR3 runs from the conserved cysteine through the conserved F or W. The D gene is left open where the match is weak. Clone size appears in some rows only: once, few, many, or a class for an expanded clone.

d_gene,j_gene,abundance,v_gene,CDR3aa,CDR3nt
TRBD1,TRBJ1-6,-,TRBV4-1,CASSQGNRGQALHF,TGCGCCAGCAGCCAGGGGAACAGGGGCCAGGCCCTCCACTTT
TRBD2,TRBJ2-5,-,TRBV5-1,CASSLSTSGTYGDEQYF,TGCGCCAGCAGCTTGAGTACTAGCGGGACCTATGGTGATGAGCAGTACTTC
-,TRBJ1-2,-,TRBV6-5,CASRDGANYGYTF,TGTGCCAGCCGGGACGGAGCTAACTATGGCTACACCTTC
-,TRBJ1-5,-,TRBV20-1,CSARPRGEEVKPQHF,TGCAGTGCGCGCCCCAGGGGAGAAGAGGTCAAACCCCAGCATTTT
TRBD1,TRBJ2-3,few,TRBV5-1,CASSLTTGAPSTDTQYF,TGCGCCAGCAGCTTGACAACAGGGGCTCCCAGCACAGATACGCAGTATTTT
-,TRBJ2-3,-,TRBV20-1,CSASGSFTDTQYF,TGCAGTGCTAGTGGTAGCTTCACAGATACGCAGTATTTT
-,TRBJ2-7,-,TRBV2,CASSGLLAGYEQYF,TGTGCCAGCAGTGGTCTTCTCGCAGGCTACGAGCAGTACTTC
-,TRBJ1-4,-,TRBV3-1,CASSQGPAGEKLFF,TGTGCCAGCAGCCAAGGGCCGGCGGGGGAAAAACTGTTTTTT
-,TRBJ2-1,few,TRBV12-3/TRBV12-4,CASTKERSEQFF,TGTGCCAGCACCAAAGAGAGGAGTGAGCAGTTCTTC
-,TRBJ1-5,-,TRBV29-1,CSVDMGANQPQHF,TGCAGCGTTGATATGGGGGCCAATCAGCCCCAGCATTTT
-,TRBJ2-7,few,TRBV7-7,CASSQGPTSYEQYF,TGTGCTAGCAGCCAAGGCCCTACTTCCTACGAGCAGTACTTC
-,TRBJ2-5,-,TRBV21-1,CASKVQGYF,TGTGCCAGCAAAGTCCAGGGGTACTTC
TRBD2,TRBJ2-7,few,TRBV7-6,CASSFSGRGEQYF,TGTGCCAGCAGCTTTAGCGGGAGGGGCGAGCAGTACTTC
-,TRBJ1-2,-,TRBV12-3/TRBV12-4,CASTPGEFNYGYTF,TGTGCCAGCACCCCTGGGGAATTCAACTATGGCTACACCTTC
-,TRBJ2-7,-,TRBV3-1,CASSHHPEAYEQYF,TGTGCCAGCAGCCACCACCCGGAGGCCTACGAGCAGTACTTC
TRBD2,TRBJ2-7,-,TRBV6-5,CASSYGLAGDEQYF,TGTGCCAGCAGTTATGGACTAGCGGGAGACGAGCAGTACTTC
-,TRBJ1-1,-,TRBV9,CASSVSDRGDTEAFF,TGTGCCAGCAGCGTAAGTGATAGGGGAGACACTGAAGCTTTCTTT
TRBD1,TRBJ1-6,few,TRBV7-9,CASSTRQGSPLHF,TGTGCCAGCAGCACCCGACAGGGTTCACCCCTCCACTTT
-,TRBJ2-3,-,TRBV28,CASSLPGLASTDTQYF,TGTGCCAGCAGTTTACCTGGACTGGCTAGCACAGATACGCAGTATTTT
-,TRBJ2-5,-,TRBV4-1,CASSQVGQDQETQYF,TGCGCCAGCAGCCAAGTGGGGCAGGACCAAGAGACCCAGTACTTC
TRBD2,TRBJ2-7,few,TRBV27,CASRQLAGPSSEQYF,TGTGCCAGCAGGCAACTAGCGGGACCAAGCTCCGAGCAGTACTTC
-,TRBJ2-7,-,TRBV3-1,CASSQDRANEQYF,TGTGCCAGCAGCCAAGATAGAGCCAACGAGCAGTACTTC
TRBD2,TRBJ2-7,-,TRBV20-1,CSARGSLAGGSHEQYF,TGCAGTGCTAGAGGATCCTTAGCGGGAGGTAGCCACGAGCAGTACTTC
-,TRBJ2-5,-,TRBV4-1,CASSQDVSNRETQYF,TGCGCCAGCAGCCAAGATGTGTCAAACCGAGAGACCCAGTACTTC
TRBD1,TRBJ2-7,few,TRBV5-6,CASSGRRTGVDEQYF,TGTGCCAGCAGTGGCCGCCGGACAGGGGTGGACGAGCAGTACTTC
TRBD1,TRBJ2-5,-,TRBV28,CASSFAMGQGLEQYF,TGTGCCAGCAGCTTCGCGATGGGACAGGGGTTGGAGCAGTACTTC
-,TRBJ1-2,-,TRBV27,CASSGAGQYGYTF,TGTGCCAGCAGCGGGGCCGGACAATATGGCTACACCTTC
-,TRBJ2-1,few,TRBV7-9,CASSLVDIYNEQFF,TGTGCCAGCAGCTTAGTTGATATCTACAATGAGCAGTTCTTC
TRBD2,TRBJ2-7,-,TRBV7-2,CASSRGLAADYEQYF,TGTGCCAGCAGCCGTGGACTAGCCGCCGACTACGAGCAGTACTTC
TRBD1,TRBJ2-1,-,TRBV20-1,CSVRDSRSSYEQFF,TGCAGTGTCCGGGACAGTCGCAGCTCCTACGAGCAGTTCTTC
TRBD2,TRBJ2-7,-,TRBV7-2,CASSLGASGRAVPYEQYF,TGTGCCAGCAGCTTAGGGGCTAGCGGGAGGGCCGTGCCCTACGAGCAGTACTTC
-,TRBJ2-3,-,TRBV25-1,CASRKASGTLSTDTQYF,TGTGCCAGCAGAAAAGCGTCAGGGACTCTCAGCACAGATACGCAGTATTTT
-,TRBJ2-3,-,TRBV12-5,CASARGGTGSDTQYF,TGTGCTAGTGCCCGGGGAGGGACAGGTTCAGATACGCAGTATTTT